These 13 T cell receptor beta chains were all obtained from the same sample, sequenced in a study of blood T cell repertoires in COVID-19. Only in-frame clones appear in the TCRdb table, and some are missing; sequencing was by immunoSEQ multiplex PCR. This table has about 83,000 clones, around 90% appearing once. The sample taken for sequencing was peripheral blood. The receptors derive from a woman aged 50 to 60 with active or convalescent COVID-19.

This chain joins TRBV9 and TRBJ2-7; 11 nucleotides align to TRBD1. The V gene end was trimmed by 2 bases and the J gene end by 5 bases; junction bases not matched to a gene: 3. Germline CDR1 is SGDLS and CDR2 is YYNGEE. This CDR3 has 14 residues. In DNA, the CDR3 is TGTGCCAGCAGCGTCGGGACAGGGGGACACGAGCAGTACTTC. Protein sequence: CASSVGTGGHEQYF.

The J gene is TRBJ2-5, the V gene TRBV7-8; D perhaps matches TRBD1 (5 bases). CDR3 length equals 14 residues. Germline loops: CDR1 SGHVS, CDR2 FQNEAQ. Trimming cost V 5 bases and J 2 bases, with 12 bases left between them. CDR3 residues: CASSPRQRQETQYF. CDR3 bases: TGTGCCAGCAGCCCACGACAGAGGCAAGAGACCCAGTACTTC.

The V and J genes are TRBV18 and TRBJ2-1; 9 bases align to TRBD2. V lost 4 bases and J lost 4; bases outside the gene matches: 11. This CDR3 spans 17 amino acids. The V gene's germline CDR1 is KGHSH and CDR2 LQKENI. The chain's CDR3 is CASSLYEPGLAYNEQFF. CDR3 DNA: TGTGCCAGCTCACTATACGAGCCGGGACTAGCTTACAATGAGCAGTTCTTC.

The chain carries TRBV15 and TRBJ2-3; 7 positions agree with TRBD1. Looked up from germline, CDR1 is LNHNV and CDR2 is YYDKDF (reference sequence). V shed 6 bases and J 2 bases; nucleotides not matched to a gene: 8. This CDR3 has 15 residues. CDR3 region: CATSSRDRYTDTQYF. DNA of the CDR3: TGTGCCACCAGTAGCCGGGACAGATACACAGATACGCAGTATTTT.

This clone was seen just once. The J gene is TRBJ1-2, the V gene TRBV13, with TRBD1 matching over 7 bases. Germline assignment: CDR1 PRHDT and CDR2 FYEKMQ (reference sequence). The CDR3 runs 14 residues. Trimming removed 6 bases from V and 5 bases from J; junction bases left unmatched: 9. The CDR3 coding sequence is TGTGCCAGCAGAACCAGACAGGGAATATATGGCTACACCTTC. Translating gives CASRTRQGIYGYTF.

J is TRBJ1-1 and V is TRBV5-1; TRBD1 matches at 8 bases. Germline lookup yields CDR1 SGHRS and CDR2 YFSETQ. This CDR3 region has 15 residues. V shed 3 bases, J shed 1 base, and the junction held 5 bases outside the gene matches. The CDR3 here is CASSSRTGTNTEAFF. The CDR3 DNA reads TGCGCCAGCAGCTCTCGGACAGGGACGAACACTGAAGCTTTCTTT.

The chain employs TRBV6-2 or TRBV6-3 and TRBJ1-6; TRBD1 matches at 12 bases. Germline CDR1 and CDR2: MNHEY and SVGEGT. CDR3 size: 15 residues. V lost 5 bases and J lost 9; bases outside the gene matches: 5. Written as DNA, the CDR3 is TGTGCCAGCAGTCGGGACAGGGGGCTTGGTTCACCCCTCCACTTT. Amino acids: CASSRDRGLGSPLHF.

The chain recombines TRBV13 with TRBJ1-5; unclear D gene. The CDR3 totals 17 residues. V was trimmed by 0 bases and J by 0 bases, leaving 12 bases between them. CDR1 and CDR2 from the germline V gene are PRHDT and FYEKMQ (reference sequence). For the CDR3, the DNA is TGTGCCAGCAGCTTAGGGAGTCTCACTTCTAGCAATCAGCCCCAGCATTTT. Protein: CASSLGSLTSSNQPQHF.

The rearrangement joins TRBV28 to TRBJ1-2; 7 nucleotides agree with TRBD1. The CDR3 consists of 16 residues. Per germline, CDR1 MDHEN and CDR2 SYDVKM. Trimming at V came to 4 bases and at J to 4 bases, leaving 12 bases not matched to a gene. The CDR3 here is CASSSPGTVSLYGYTF. CDR3 in DNA: TGTGCCAGCAGTTCCCCCGGGACAGTGTCTCTCTATGGCTACACCTTC.

This clone was recorded only once. This chain joins TRBV5-4 and TRBJ1-1, with a weak D call TRBD1 (6 bases). The CDR3 covers 14 residues. Trimming removed 4 bases at V and 6 bases at J, with 16 bases between. Germline V gene lookup returns CDR1 SGHNT and CDR2 YYREEE (reference sequence). The CDR3 region has the DNA TGTGCCAGCAGCGTCCGGCGGGGGCAGGCTGAAGCTTTCTTT. Translation gives CASSVRRGQAEAFF.

The chain joins TRBV7-3 to TRBJ1-2; 7 bases are shared with TRBD1. The germline gives CDR1 SGHTA, CDR2 FQGTGA. V shed 5 bases, J shed 5 bases, and the junction held 11 bases outside the gene matches. This CDR3 has 15 residues. CDR3 region: CASSKQLTGPYGYTF. CDR3 nucleotide sequence: TGTGCCAGCAGCAAACAGTTGACAGGGCCTTATGGCTACACCTTC.

This clone was picked up a small number of times. The rearrangement uses TRBV7-2 and TRBJ1-3; D unresolved. The V end lost 4 bases, the J end lost 0 bases, and 4 bases lay between the germline ends. Germline V gene data show CDR1 as SGHTA and CDR2 as FQGNSA. The CDR3 sequence is 13 residues long. In DNA form, the CDR3 reads TGTGCCAGCAGCTCTTACTCTGGAAACACCATATATTTT. The encoded protein is CASSSYSGNTIYF.

This sequence joins TRBV15 and TRBJ1-6; TRBD1 matches 9 bases. The junction had 9 bases not matched to a gene; V was cut back by 5 bases and J by 10 bases. This CDR3 comprises 15 residues. Germline V CDR1 and CDR2: LNHNV, YYDKDF (reference sequence). This chain's CDR3 is CATSGGQGTKSPLHF. The CDR3 DNA reads TGTGCCACCAGCGGGGGACAGGGTACAAAATCACCCCTCCACTTT.